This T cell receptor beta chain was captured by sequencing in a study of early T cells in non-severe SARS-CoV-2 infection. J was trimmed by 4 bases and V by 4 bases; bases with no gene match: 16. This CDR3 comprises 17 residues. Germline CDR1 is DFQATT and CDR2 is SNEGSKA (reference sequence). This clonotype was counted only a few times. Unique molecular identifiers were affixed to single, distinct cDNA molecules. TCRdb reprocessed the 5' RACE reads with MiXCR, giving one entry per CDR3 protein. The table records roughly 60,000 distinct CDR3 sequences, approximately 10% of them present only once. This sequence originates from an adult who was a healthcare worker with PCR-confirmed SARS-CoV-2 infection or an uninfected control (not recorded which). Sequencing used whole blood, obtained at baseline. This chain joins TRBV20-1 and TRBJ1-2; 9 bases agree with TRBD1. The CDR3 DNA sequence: TGCAGTGCTAAAACGGGACAGGGAGATTCTACGTCCTATGGCTACACCTTC. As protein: CSAKTGQGDSTSYGYTF.